The rows below give T cell receptor beta chains drawn from one sample of a study of cytomegalovirus exposure and HLA in healthy donors. The protocol was immunoSEQ multiplex PCR, while the TCRdb copy is restricted to in-frame clones and leaves out a portion. The sample contains approximately 180,000 clones, roughly 79% of which appear only once. Sequencing was done on a sample of PBMCs. The receptors stem from a male donor in good health and CMV-seronegative. Both conserved end residues are part of each CDR3.

V	J	CDR3
TRBV19	TRBJ2-1	CATMTSGSLGEQFF
TRBV18	TRBJ2-2	CASSPTGGDTGELFF
TRBV6-6	TRBJ1-2	CASSYPGQGLGYTF
TRBV6-6	TRBJ1-2	CASNPERSIRNYGYTF
TRBV19	TRBJ2-7	CASSMRAAESYEQYF
TRBV30	TRBJ2-7	CAWSRAGGSYEQYF
TRBV5-1	TRBJ1-2	CASSLVGGPNYGYTF
TRBV7-9	TRBJ1-1	CASSLGDRIEAFF
TRBV28	TRBJ1-1	CASSRQPVNTEAFF
TRBV7-9	TRBJ2-1	CSSSPRGAGVFYNEQFF
TRBV19	TRBJ2-1	CASSSGLAGGYNEQFF
TRBV14	TRBJ2-1	CASSPTAVEQFF
TRBV28	TRBJ2-7	CASSPPRQGIPYEQYF
TRBV4-3	TRBJ2-7	CASSQGRGSSYEQYF
TRBV28	TRBJ2-3	CASSEQGTSTDTQYF
TRBV15	TRBJ1-2	CATSREGGANYGYTF
TRBV19	TRBJ1-1	CASSIYRADVFF
TRBV19	TRBJ1-2	CASSMTLNYGYTF
TRBV27	TRBJ1-3	CASRPLRQGNTIYF
TRBV11-2	TRBJ1-3	CASSLEGPLGHSGNTIYF
TRBV6-1	TRBJ1-5	CASSQEYSNQPQHF
TRBV4-1	TRBJ2-7	CASSPSGTSGYEQYF
TRBV7-9	TRBJ1-4	CASSPREEKLFF
TRBV7-3	TRBJ2-3	CASSSSRDRGAWDTQYF
TRBV28	TRBJ2-7	CASSSLAGQLYEQYF
TRBV9	TRBJ2-3	CASSSRLAVSTDTQYF
TRBV30	TRBJ1-3	CAWSGDRVITGNTIYF
TRBV7-9	TRBJ2-2	CASSFRLAKGGELFF
TRBV30	TRBJ2-1	CAWSGLAGGLNEQFF
TRBV5-1	TRBJ1-5	CASSAGGELQPQHF
TRBV6-4	TRBJ2-1	CASSDSIRGTNNEQFF
TRBV6-1	TRBJ1-5	CASSRVSNQPQHF